This T cell receptor beta chain was recorded in a study of T cells in Graves' hyperthyroidism and ophthalmopathy. The CDR3 sequence is 16 residues long. Germline trimming cut 6 bases from V and 0 bases from J; bases unmatched to any gene: 11. Germline V lookup: CDR1 MNHNS, CDR2 SASEGT. The sample of blood was obtained at first hyperthyroidism diagnosis (before any ophthalmopathy symptoms). From more than 8 ml of fresh peripheral blood, PBMCs were isolated. This clonotype showed up many times. Amplification yielded TCR beta CDR3 regions, with RNA transcripts as the source. HTBI primers were employed in a first-round RT-PCR of the TCR CDR3. TCRdb called the multiplex PCR reads again in MiXCR, with one record for every CDR3 protein. The data hold roughly 580,000 distinct CDR3 sequences, with over 11% observed a single time.

The sequenced material came from blood. V is TRBV6-1 and J is TRBJ2-7; 7 bases match TRBD1. This TCR derives from a woman between 25 and 40 years old with Graves' hyperthyroidism that later progressed to Graves' ophthalmopathy. CDR3 sequence reads: CASSDLGGSSSYEQYF. CDR3 sequence (DNA): TGTGCCAGCAGCGACCTAGGGGGCTCCAGCTCCTACGAGCAGTACTTC.